This record looks at one T cell receptor beta chain sequence and its context. Its antigen remains undetermined. Within one base of it there is no much larger clone, and no base qualities were kept. Library creation used PCR. Sequencer: Illumina HiSeq 2500. Unique molecular identifiers were incorporated into TCR beta cDNA libraries to reduce PCR and sequencing biases. Approximately 500,000 cDNA molecules were obtained per 1 to 10 million input T cells, so each molecule approximated one T cell. Patient libraries were prepared and sequenced with the same protocol used for the earlier healthy control dataset. Samples belonging to the same batch were prepared together, multiplexed and sequenced on a shared HiSeq lane. On the authors' methods: MIGEC handled the raw barcoded reads, throwing out single-read molecular identifier groups before consensus assembly and CDR3 extraction. VDJtools was used for post-analysis of the clonotype tables, with diversity normalized by down-sampling every dataset to the smallest sample size. To correct batch-related cross-sample contamination, repertoire overlap clustering matched CDR3 amino acid sequences but not nucleotide sequences. TCRdb ran its own pipeline on the public reads, namely fastp trimming at Q25 and MiXCR clone calling, and kept in-frame beta chains. One record per CDR3 amino acid sequence lists the most common genes and DNA. The V and J calls come from TCRdb's annotation, not from the publication. The sample table holds about 430,000 distinct CDR3 sequences, of which 30% to 40% were seen once. The ten largest make up 6.5% to 8% of the sample.

The CDR3 runs 15 amino acids, cysteine and phenylalanine included. Only the CDR3 region is kept as DNA, spanning 45 bases read in frame from base 1. The V end loses 6 bases and the J end loses 6 bases, and a stretch of 21 bases separates them. The data stem from a study of post-analysis software for immune sequencing data (dated by TCRdb to between 2014 and 2017). Regarding the study in general: Relapsing-remitting, secondary progressive and progressive-relapsing multiple sclerosis were recorded as disease courses, and subtype annotation was lacking for some patients. Patient repertoires were compared against some twelve previously published healthy control repertoires from donors aged 6 to 25 years. A subset of samples was prepared in parallel using single-end sample barcoding, then pooled and co-amplified after Illumina adapter ligation.

To demonstrate the VDJtools post-analysis software, the study profiled TCR beta repertoires from the peripheral blood of about a dozen young patients with multiple sclerosis. The multiple sclerosis patients were children and adolescents between roughly 6 and 16 years of age. Overall study outcomes, separate from this receptor: Significantly higher frequencies in patients than in controls were found for roughly 5 TRBV segments, including TRBV5-6, TRBV5-1 and TRBV20-1. Strong co-clustering of samples prepared in the same batch was shown by direct clustering with F measure, prompting a batch-effect correction. Multiple sclerosis patients had significantly lower normalized Chao1 diversity than controls, a result that suggests substantial peripheral T-cell clonal expansion. The multiple sclerosis patient group was slightly younger than the control group.

This TCR was sampled from a girl aged 2-9 years with multiple sclerosis. The specimen sequenced was blood. Recombination connected TRBV12-3 or TRBV12-4 to TRBJ2-7; no D segment can be confidently identified. The CDR3 reads CASSLTGWERSEQYF. The nucleotide sequence is TGTGCCAGCAGCCTAACCGGGTGGGAAAGAAGCGAGCAGTACTTC.